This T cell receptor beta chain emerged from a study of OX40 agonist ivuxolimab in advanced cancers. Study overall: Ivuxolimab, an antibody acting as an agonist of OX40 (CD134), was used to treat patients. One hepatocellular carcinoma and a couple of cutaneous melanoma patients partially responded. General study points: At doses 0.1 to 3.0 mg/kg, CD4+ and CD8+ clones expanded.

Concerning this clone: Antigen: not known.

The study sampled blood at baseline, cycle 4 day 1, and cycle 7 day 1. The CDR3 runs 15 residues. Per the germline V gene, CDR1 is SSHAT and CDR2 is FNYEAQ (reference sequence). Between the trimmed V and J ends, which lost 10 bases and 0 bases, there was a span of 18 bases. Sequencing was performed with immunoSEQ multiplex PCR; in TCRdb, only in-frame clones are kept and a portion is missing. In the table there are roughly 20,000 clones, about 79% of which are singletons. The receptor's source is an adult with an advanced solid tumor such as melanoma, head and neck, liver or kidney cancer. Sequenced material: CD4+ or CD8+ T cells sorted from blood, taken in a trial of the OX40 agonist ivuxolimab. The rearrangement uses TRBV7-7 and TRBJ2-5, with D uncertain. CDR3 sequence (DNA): TGTGCCACCTCCCTCGTCAGCGCCGACCAAGAGACCCAGTACTTC. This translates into CATSLVSADQETQYF.